A single T cell receptor beta chain is shown here with its context. The record originates from a study of blood T cell repertoires in COVID-19. The trim removed 4 bases at V and 0 bases at J, leaving 1 base unmatched. Germline V lookup: CDR1 MNHEY, CDR2 SVGAGI. The CDR3 is made up of 14 amino acids. Measured with immunoSEQ multiplex PCR; TCRdb has only the in-frame clones, and not every one. The sample shows fewer than 55,000 clones, around 90% of them seen only once. V usage is TRBV6-5 and J usage is TRBJ2-3, with TRBD2 matching over 7 bases. Sequencing was carried out using peripheral blood. The sequence derives from a man aged 45-65 years with active COVID-19. The CDR3 nucleotides read TGTGCCAGCAGTTGGGGGGGAAGCACAGATACGCAGTATTTT. Translated: CASSWGGSTDTQYF.